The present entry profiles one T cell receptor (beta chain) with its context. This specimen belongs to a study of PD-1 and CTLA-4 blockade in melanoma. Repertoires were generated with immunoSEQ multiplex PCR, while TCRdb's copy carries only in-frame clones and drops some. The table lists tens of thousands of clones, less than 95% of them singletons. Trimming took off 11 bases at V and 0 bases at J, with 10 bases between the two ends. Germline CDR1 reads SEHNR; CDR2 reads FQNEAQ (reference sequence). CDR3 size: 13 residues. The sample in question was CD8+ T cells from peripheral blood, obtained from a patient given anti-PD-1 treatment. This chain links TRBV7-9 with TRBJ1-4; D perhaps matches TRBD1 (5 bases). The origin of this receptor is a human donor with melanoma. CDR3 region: CALRGATNEKLFF. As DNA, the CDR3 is TGTGCCCTCCGGGGCGCAACTAATGAAAAACTGTTTTTT.